Following are 6 T cell receptor beta chains from one sample sequenced in a study of shared clonotypes between healthy human individuals. The table came from immunoSEQ multiplex PCR; TCRdb's copy has only in-frame clones and leaves some out. The sample lists 550,000 to 750,000 clones; around 95% were seen once. Naive CD8 cells, CD45RO-negative and positively selected for CCR7, excluded terminally differentiated effector memory CD45RA+ cells. Sequenced: naive CD8+ T cells sorted from blood. These receptors were collected from a woman in her twenties or thirties in good health.

The V call is TRBV4-1, the J call TRBJ2-7, with 7 bases that match TRBD2. CDR1 and CDR2 from the germline V gene are MGHRA and YSYEKL. Germline trimming cut 2 bases from V and 7 bases from J; bases unmatched to any gene: 5. This CDR3 is 13 amino acids long. The CDR3 loop reads CASSQLSGVEQYF. The CDR3 nucleotides read TGCGCCAGCAGCCAACTAAGCGGGGTTGAGCAGTACTTC.

The chain employs TRBV7-8 and TRBJ1-4; D is uncertain. V was cut by 1 base and J by 3 bases, with 9 bases left in between. There are 15 residues in the CDR3. CDR1 SGHVS and CDR2 FQNEAQ come from the germline V gene. CDR3 nucleotides: TGTGCCAGCAGCTTAGTTGGGTCAGCTAATGAAAAACTGTTTTTT. Protein sequence: CASSLVGSANEKLFF.

This sequence joins TRBV28 and TRBJ2-5, with 12 bases aligning to TRBD2. CDR3 length: 15 residues. From germline, CDR1 is MDHEN and CDR2 SYDVKM. After removal of 6 bases from V and 5 bases from J, the junction contained 7 bases not matched to a gene. The CDR3 nucleotides are TGTGCCAGCAGGAAGACTAGCGGGAGTGTCGAGACCCAGTACTTC. The encoded protein is CASRKTSGSVETQYF.

The chain couples TRBV7-8 to TRBJ2-2, with D uncertain. The V gene lost 7 bases and the J gene lost 3 bases, with 15 bases spanning the gap. The CDR3 has 15 residues. CDR1 and CDR2 (germline): SGHVS, FQNEAQ. In DNA, the CDR3 is TGTGCCAGCAAACTTAAGACATCCTACACCGGGGAGCTGTTTTTT. Its translation: CASKLKTSYTGELFF.

The table lists this clone with a few counts. This rearrangement joins TRBV13 to TRBJ2-2; the D is unclear. The germline V and J ends were trimmed by 3 bases and 6 bases, with 5 bases remaining between them. This CDR3 has 12 amino acids. Per germline, CDR1 PRHDT and CDR2 FYEKMQ (reference sequence). As DNA, the CDR3 is TGTGCCAGCAGCTTGCTTGCCGGGGAGCTGTTTTTT. Translation gives CASSLLAGELFF. The variable domain in full, with the rest retrieved from reference TRBV13 and TRBJ2-2, is AAGVIQSPRHLIKEKRETATLKCYPIPRHDTVYWYQQGPGQDPQFLISFYEKMQSDKGSIPDRFSAQQFSDYHSELNMSSLELGDSALYFCASSLLAGELFFGEGSRLTVL.

The chain is built from TRBV19 and TRBJ2-2, with D possibly matching TRBD2 (6 bases). Trimming stripped 9 bases from V and 7 bases from J, with 15 bases between. Germline CDR1 LNHDA, CDR2 SQIVND (reference sequence). CDR3 length: 13 residues. CDR3 in amino acids: CASGGRRDGELFF. The CDR3 nucleotides read TGTGCCAGCGGGGGTCGTAGGGACGGGGAGCTGTTTTTT.